This entry lists 8 T cell receptor beta chains sequenced from one sample in a study of T cell clonality in common variable immunodeficiency. Findings and caveats of the study: Common variable immunodeficiency TCR beta sequences reportedly had fewer deletions and N-nucleotide insertions.

Profiling relied on immunoSEQ multiplex PCR, and the TCRdb table lists in-frame clones only, not all of them. The counts give about 33,000 clones, none of them seen only once; about 6.7% is held by the top ten. Antigens of these TCRs are unknown. Specimen: peripheral blood mononuclear cells. The receptors were gathered from a human donor with common variable immunodeficiency.

A word on this clone: The read terminates 3 residues ahead of where the CDR3 ends, so the germline J gene completes it. V usage is TRBV19 and J usage is TRBJ2-7, with 8 bases lining up with TRBD2. The CDR3 is 14 amino acids. Germline trimming cut 3 bases from V and 5 bases from J; bases unmatched to any gene: 6. Germline lookup yields CDR1 LNHDA and CDR2 SQIVND (reference sequence). The CDR3 sequence: CASSIRGGRDEQYF. The part of the CDR3 DNA that was read is TGTGCCAGTAGTATCCGGGGGGGCCGCGACGAG. The full variable domain, with the rest looked up from reference TRBV19 and TRBJ2-7, is DGGITQSPKYLFRKEGQNVTLSCEQNLNHDAMYWYRQDPGQGLRLIYYSQIVNDFQKGDIAEGYSVSREKKESFPLTVTSAQKNPTAFYLCASSIRGGRDEQYFGPGTRLTVT.

This clone has at least ten counts. With the read ending 3 residues before the CDR3 end, the germline J gene is used to fill in that end. The genes are TRBV7-6 and TRBJ2-3, with a tentative D call TRBD2 (7 bases). V shed 8 bases and J shed 3 bases, with 15 bases lying between them. Germline CDR1 reads SGHVS; CDR2 reads FNYEAQ. This CDR3 region has 14 residues. CDR3 DNA, as far as it was read: TGTGCCAGCGGGGGGGCGCTAGAAACAGATACG. It codes for CASGGALETDT. The CDR3 reads in full as CASGGALETDTQYF.

This clone was seen at least ten times. The CDR3 end falls 3 residues outside the read, so it is completed with the germline J gene. The chain couples TRBV19 to TRBJ1-4; the D is unclear. V was clipped by 7 bases and J by 6 bases, with 15 bases between them. The CDR3 runs 14 residues. The germline gives CDR1 LNHDA, CDR2 SQIVND (reference sequence). The CDR3 here is CASKEGGFHEKLFF. The part of the CDR3 DNA that was read is TGTGCCAGTAAGGAAGGAGGGTTCCATGAAAAA.

This clone turned up a few times. The read gets to within 3 residues of the CDR3 end, and the germline J gene fills in the rest. This chain connects TRBV19 to TRBJ2-2, with 10 bases lining up with TRBD1. V was clipped by 0 bases and J by 3 bases; unmatched bases: 19. The CDR3 is made up of 22 amino acids. The germline CDR1 and CDR2 sequences are LNHDA and SQIVND (reference sequence). The CDR3 protein is CASSIDLLGTGALTEYTGELFF. CDR3 DNA (partial): TGTGCCAGTAGTATAGATCTATTGGGGACAGGGGCGCTAACGGAGTACACCGGGGAG.

Notes on this clone: The read ends 3 residues early relative to the CDR3; the germline J gene fills the gap. The chain carries TRBV30 and TRBJ1-6; possible D gene TRBD1, 6 bases. Per germline, CDR1 GTSNPN and CDR2 SVGIG (reference sequence). The CDR3 sequence is 15 residues long. V was clipped by 0 bases and J by 7 bases, with 13 bases between them. The sequenced part of the CDR3 DNA is TGTGCCTGGAGTGTAGTCACAGGGCTGAATTCACCC. It is translated as CAWSVVTGLNSP. The whole CDR3 protein reads CAWSVVTGLNSPLHF.

The sample holds a few counts of this clone. The CDR3 is cut off 3 residues early in the read; its end comes from the germline J gene. V and J are TRBV2 and TRBJ2-1; 7 bases are shared with TRBD1. Trimming cost V 6 bases and J 4 bases; bases outside gene matches: 9. The CDR3 consists of 15 residues. Germline V gene sequence: CDR1 SNHLY, CDR2 FYNNEI. CDR3 protein: CASSTPRDSYNEQFF. CDR3 DNA (partial): TGTGCCAGCAGCACACCCCGGGACAGTTACAATGAG.

This clone was counted a few times. The observed sequence ends 3 residues before the CDR3 terminus, with the missing tail filled in from the germline J gene. The chain joins TRBV20-1 to TRBJ2-1; 9 bases match TRBD2. The J segment lost 2 bases and the V segment lost 4 bases, leaving 3 bases of the junction unmatched. Germline CDR1 DFQATT, CDR2 SNEGSKA (reference sequence). The CDR3 is made up of 14 amino acids. CDR3 sequence: CSATLAGAYNEQFF. Incomplete CDR3 DNA: TGCAGTGCTACCTTAGCGGGGGCCTACAATGAG.

This clone was detected many times. The CDR3 is cut off 3 residues early in the read; its end comes from the germline J gene. V is TRBV6-2 or TRBV6-3 and J is TRBJ2-7; weak D call: TRBD1 (5 bases). CDR1 is MNHEY, CDR2 SVGEGT, per germline. Trimming left V 5 bases short and J 0 bases short, with 8 bases between. The CDR3 loop spans 13 amino acids. CDR3 DNA (partial): TGTGCCAGCAGTCGACAGAGCTCCTACGAG. Protein sequence: CASSRQSSYE. The whole CDR3 protein is CASSRQSSYEQYF.